This TCR beta chain is from a study of blood T cell repertoires in COVID-19. Study-level background: The analysed material was cDNA or gDNA that came from T cells, B-cell-depleted T cells, or PBMCs.

Original analysis: Quantification of nucleated cells was approximated via reference gene primer amplification. TCRdb keeps only in-frame clones here, not all; method: immunoSEQ multiplex PCR. Clone size and the V and J calls come from that table; the DNA yielded D and trimming. The profile shows some 450,000 clones, 85% to 90% of them singletons. Patients from Seattle were sampled longitudinally, starting during active infection. This CDR3 has 15 residues. Germline V gene lookup returns CDR1 LNHDA and CDR2 SQIVND (reference sequence). V lost 5 bases to trimming and J lost 3 bases; unmatched junction nucleotides: 9.

The receptor was derived from a man younger than 35 with COVID-19, enrolled during active disease. The chain uses TRBV19 and TRBJ2-7; 8 nucleotides match TRBD1. Sequencing input: peripheral blood. The CDR3 spells CASSSLGTGVYEQYF. CDR3 in DNA: TGTGCCAGTAGTTCACTAGGGACAGGAGTCTACGAGCAGTACTTC. The full variable domain, its missing parts supplied by reference TRBV19 and TRBJ2-7, is DGGITQSPKYLFRKEGQNVTLSCEQNLNHDAMYWYRQDPGQGLRLIYYSQIVNDFQKGDIAEGYSVSREKKESFPLTVTSAQKNPTAFYLCASSSLGTGVYEQYFGPGTRLTVT.